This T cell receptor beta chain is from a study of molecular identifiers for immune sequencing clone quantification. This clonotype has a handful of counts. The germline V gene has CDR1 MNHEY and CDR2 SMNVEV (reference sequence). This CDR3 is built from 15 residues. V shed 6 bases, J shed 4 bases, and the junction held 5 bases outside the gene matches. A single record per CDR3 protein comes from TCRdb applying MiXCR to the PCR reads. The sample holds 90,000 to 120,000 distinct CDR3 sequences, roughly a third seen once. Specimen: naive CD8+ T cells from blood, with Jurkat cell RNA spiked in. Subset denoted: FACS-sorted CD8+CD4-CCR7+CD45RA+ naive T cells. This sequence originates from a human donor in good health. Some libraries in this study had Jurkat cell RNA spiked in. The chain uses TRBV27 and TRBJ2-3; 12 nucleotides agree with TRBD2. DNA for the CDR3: TGTGCCAGCAGCCAGACTAGCGGGAGATCAGATACGCAGTATTTT. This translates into CASSQTSGRSDTQYF.